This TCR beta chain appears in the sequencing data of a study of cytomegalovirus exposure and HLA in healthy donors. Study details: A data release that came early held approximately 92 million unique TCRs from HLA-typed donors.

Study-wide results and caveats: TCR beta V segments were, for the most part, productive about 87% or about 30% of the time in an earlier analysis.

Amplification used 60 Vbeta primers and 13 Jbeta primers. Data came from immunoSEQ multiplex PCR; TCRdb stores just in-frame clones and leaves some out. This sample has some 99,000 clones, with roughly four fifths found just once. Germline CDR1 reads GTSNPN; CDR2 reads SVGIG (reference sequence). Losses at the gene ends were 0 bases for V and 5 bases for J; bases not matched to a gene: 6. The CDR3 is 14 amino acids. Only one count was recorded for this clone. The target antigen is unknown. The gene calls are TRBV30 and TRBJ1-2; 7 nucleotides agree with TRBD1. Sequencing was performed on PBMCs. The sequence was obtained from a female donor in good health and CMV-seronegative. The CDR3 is CAWSVQGSPYGYTF. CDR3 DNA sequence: TGTGCCTGGAGTGTACAGGGGAGTCCTTATGGCTACACCTTC.